The next 12 T cell receptor beta chains were all read from a single sample in a study of immune evolution from preneoplasia to lung adenocarcinoma. The data were produced by immunoSEQ multiplex PCR, yet TCRdb's version contains in-frame clones alone and is incomplete. The sample holds 23,000 or so clones; 60% to 80% are singletons and the top ten take around 5.6%. Sequenced: FFPE invasive lung adenocarcinoma tissue. Source of these receptors: a person in their 60s with lung adenocarcinoma.

The rearrangement uses TRBV5-1 and TRBJ1-4; 7 bases fit TRBD1. Germline loops: CDR1 SGHRS, CDR2 YFSETQ. V shed 4 bases, J shed 5 bases, and the junction held 14 bases outside the gene matches. This CDR3 comprises 17 residues. The DNA for the CDR3 is TGCGCCAGCAGCATGTACCCTGGGACAGATTCAAATGAAAAACTGTTTTTT. This encodes CASSMYPGTDSNEKLFF.

The rearrangement joins TRBV9 to TRBJ2-2; TRBD2 aligns across 8 bases. This CDR3 is 15 amino acids long. The germline CDR1 and CDR2 sequences are SGDLS and YYNGEE. J was trimmed by 7 bases and V by 2 bases; bases with no gene match: 7. This CDR3 is CASSVTGSGGGELFF. The CDR3, as DNA: TGTGCCAGCAGCGTCACCGGGAGCGGGGGCGGGGAGCTGTTTTTT.

This clone showed up just once. The rearrangement joins TRBV7-2 to TRBJ2-3; D is unclear. Trimming removed 5 bases at V and 1 base at J, with 10 bases between. The CDR3 spans 14 residues. Germline V gene lookup returns CDR1 SGHTA and CDR2 FQGNSA. DNA for the CDR3: TGTGCCAGCAGCCAAGGAAGGGGCACAGATACGCAGTATTTT. It codes for CASSQGRGTDTQYF.

Comment on this clone: This CDR3 is also generated by other DNA sequences in the sample. The chain carries TRBV18 and TRBJ2-5, with 7 bases identical to TRBD1. The V gene's germline CDR1 is KGHSH and CDR2 LQKENI. J lost 2 bases, V lost 2 bases, and 5 bases had no gene match. This CDR3 is 15 amino acids long. CDR3 sequence: CASSPRGRLQETQYF. DNA of the CDR3: TGTGCCAGCTCACCAAGGGGGCGTTTGCAAGAGACCCAGTACTTC.

V and J are TRBV5-1 and TRBJ1-1, with D perhaps TRBD1 (5 bases). Germline V lookup: CDR1 SGHRS, CDR2 YFSETQ. The CDR3 runs 14 residues. Trimming removed 7 bases at V and 7 bases at J, with 20 bases between. The CDR3 sequence is CASSFRGTQNEAFF. CDR3 in DNA: TGCGCCAGCTCCTTCCGCGGGACTCAAAATGAAGCTTTCTTT. The full variable domain, rest sourced from reference TRBV5-1 and TRBJ1-1, is KAGVTQTPRYLIKTRGQQVTLSCSPISGHRSVSWYQQTPGQGLQFLFEYFSETQRNKGNFPGRFSGRQFSNSRSEMNVSTLELGDSALYLCASSFRGTQNEAFFGQGTRLTVV.

The genes are TRBV6-4 and TRBJ2-1, with D perhaps being TRBD1 or TRBD2 (5 bases each). CDR3 length: 14 amino acids. CDR1 MRHNA and CDR2 SNTAGT come from the germline V gene. Trimming removed 0 bases at V and 6 bases at J, with 9 bases between. As DNA, the CDR3 is TGTGCCAGCAGTGACTCGCCAGGGACCAATGAGCAGTTCTTC. Translation gives CASSDSPGTNEQFF.

The chain is built from TRBV10-1 and TRBJ2-7; no firm D call. Germline V CDR1 and CDR2: WNHNN, SYGVQD (reference sequence). The CDR3 is 11 residues long. Trimming shortened V by 3 bases and J by 6 bases, and 6 bases separated the two germline ends. Here the CDR3 DNA reads TGCGCCAGCAGTGATGCCCGCGAGCAGTACTTC. It specifies CASSDAREQYF.

The rearrangement links TRBV18 to TRBJ2-7, with D perhaps matching TRBD2 (6 bases). The CDR3 totals 18 residues. V was cut by 4 bases and J by 1 base, with 23 bases left in between. Germline CDR1 is KGHSH and CDR2 is LQKENI. The CDR3 nucleotides read TGTGCCAGCTCACTACATATATCCGGGACTGGAGAATCCTACGAGCAGTACTTC. This codes for CASSLHISGTGESYEQYF.

The rearrangement joins TRBV21-1 to TRBJ2-3; the table calls TRBD2, which could not be checked here. TRBV21-1 is listed as a pseudogene. CDR3 length equals 17 residues. The CDR3 coding sequence is TGTGCCAGCAGCGCGAGGGTCCAAACTAGCGCCACAGATACGCAGTATTTT. It encodes CASSARVQTSATDTQYF.

The J gene is TRBJ1-3, the V gene TRBV18; 7 bases are shared with TRBD1. This CDR3 has 18 amino acids. V trimming: 4 bases; J trimming: 0 bases; junction bases outside the gene matches: 12. The germline CDR1 and CDR2 sequences are KGHSH and LQKENI. The DNA for the CDR3 is TGTGCCAGCTCACATTCCGGGACAGTGGAAGTCTCTGGAAACACCATATATTTT. Translating gives CASSHSGTVEVSGNTIYF. Based on the CDR3 plus reference TRBV18 and TRBJ1-3, the full variable domain is NAGVMQNPRHLVRRRGQEARLRCSPMKGHSHVYWYRQLPEEGLKFMVYLQKENIIDESGMPKERFSAEFPKEGPSILRIQQVVRGDSAAYFCASSHSGTVEVSGNTIYFGEGSWLTVV.

The chain recombines TRBV9 with TRBJ2-1; possibly TRBD1 for D (5 bases). The germline CDR1 and CDR2 sequences are SGDLS and YYNGEE. V was cut by 0 bases and J by 10 bases, with 14 bases left in between. This CDR3 is built from 14 residues. The CDR3 bases are TGTGCCAGCAGCGTAGACAGTAGGGGCTTAGAGCAGTTCTTC. It encodes CASSVDSRGLEQFF. Full variable domain (rest looked up from reference TRBV9 and TRBJ2-1): DSGVTQTPKHLITATGQRVTLRCSPRSGDLSVYWYQQSLDQGLQFLIQYYNGEERAKGNILERFSAQQFPDLHSELNLSSLELGDSALYFCASSVDSRGLEQFFGPGTRLTVL.

The chain links TRBV6-5 to TRBJ2-3; perhaps TRBD1 as D (6 bases). The germline CDR1 and CDR2 sequences are MNHEY and SVGAGI. The CDR3 consists of 14 residues. V dropped 8 bases and J dropped 1 base, with 13 bases sitting between them. The CDR3 protein is CASRTGPGTDTQYF. CDR3 sequence (DNA): TGTGCCAGCCGAACAGGGCCCGGCACAGATACGCAGTATTTT.